The rows below give T cell receptor beta chains drawn from one sample of a study of graft-versus-host responses after intestinal transplantation. The antigens for these receptors are not known. Clones were read by immunoSEQ multiplex PCR, and TCRdb kept only the in-frame ones, dropping some. The table shows fewer than 55,000 clones, with 85% to 95% occurring only once. Sequenced here: unstimulated CD8+ T cells sorted from spleen or lymph node cells, sampled before transplant. All receptors derive from a human donor who was the organ donor for an intestinal transplant. Each CDR3 is given with its conserved first and last residue. D genes are given only for firm matches. Size is omitted from some rows. Given values are once, few, many or a class for expanded clones.

NA,TRBJ2-7,TRBD1,TRBV28,TGTGCCAGCAGTTTATCCTTTCGGGTGACAGGGTTGTACGAGCAGTACTTC,CASSLSFRVTGLYEQYF
NA,TRBJ1-6,NA,TRBV27,TGTGCCAGCAGTTTATCCATTAGTTCCGTTAATAATTCACCCCTCCACTTT,CASSLSISSVNNSPLHF
NA,TRBJ1-1,TRBD1,TRBV7-9,TGTGCCAGCAGCTTACAGGGGGTGCGTACTGAAGCTTTCTTT,CASSLQGVRTEAFF
NA,TRBJ2-5,TRBD2,TRBV4-2,TGTGCCAGCAGCCAAAGTCCTGCGGGGGAAGAGACCCAGTACTTC,CASSQSPAGEETQYF
NA,TRBJ2-7,NA,TRBV2,TGTGCCAGCAATATCAACAGCGACCAAAGTTCCTACGAGCAGTACTTC,CASNINSDQSSYEQYF
few,TRBJ1-3,TRBD1,TRBV19,TGTGCCTCCAGGGGGGATTCGCGAAACACCATATATTTT,CASRGDSRNTIYF
NA,TRBJ2-1,TRBD1,TRBV10-3,TGTGCCAACAGGGGGGAAAACAATGAGCAGTTCTTC,CANRGENNEQFF
NA,TRBJ2-7,TRBD2,TRBV5-6,TGTGTCAGCAGTCTTCGGGGGGGCGAGCAGTACTTC,CVSSLRGGEQYF
NA,TRBJ2-3,NA,TRBV25-1,TGTGCCAGCAGTGCCCTATACGGATACACAGATACGCAGTATTTT,CASSALYGYTDTQYF
few,TRBJ2-7,TRBD2,TRBV27,TGTGCCAGCAGCCGGGGGGGTGAGCAGTACTTC,CASSRGGEQYF
NA,TRBJ2-2,NA,TRBV13,TGTGCCAGCAGCTTTTTGACAGGCGCGAACACCGGGGAGCTGTTTTTT,CASSFLTGANTGELFF
once,TRBJ2-7,NA,TRBV7-9,TGTGCCAGCAGCTTAGGGGCCTACGAGCAGTACTTC,CASSLGAYEQYF
NA,TRBJ2-7,TRBD1,TRBV10-2,TGCGCCAGCAGTATCGGGACAGATAACTACGAGCAGTACTTC,CASSIGTDNYEQYF
NA,TRBJ2-7,NA,TRBV2,TGTGCCAGGGGGTCGGCTGTTACCTACGAGCAGTACTTC,CARGSAVTYEQYF
NA,TRBJ1-4,TRBD1,TRBV11-1,TGTGCCAGCAGCTTATGGGACAGTAGAAATGAAAAACTGTTTTTT,CASSLWDSRNEKLFF
NA,TRBJ1-5,NA,TRBV4-1,TGCGCCAGCAGCCAAGATTCGGGGCCCCAGCATTTT,CASSQDSGPQHF
NA,TRBJ2-7,NA,TRBV19,TGTGCCGGATGGGAAGCCTACGAGCAGTACTTC,CAGWEAYEQYF
NA,TRBJ2-2,NA,TRBV4-1,TGCGCCAGCAGCCAAATCACCCCCGGGGAGCTGTTTTTT,CASSQITPGELFF
NA,TRBJ2-5,NA,TRBV7-2,TGTGCCAGCAGCTTAAGTGGGGGCCAAGAGACCCAGTACTTC,CASSLSGGQETQYF
NA,TRBJ2-3,NA,TRBV27,TGTGCCAGCAGTTCTTTCCGGGGTGGGATCGCAGATACGCAGTATTTT,CASSSFRGGIADTQYF
NA,TRBJ1-2,NA,TRBV6-6,TGTGCCAGCAGTCACAGGACGGGAGAGAACTATGGCTACACCTTC,CASSHRTGENYGYTF
NA,TRBJ2-7,NA,TRBV12-5,TGTGCTAGTGGTACAACAGGGTCGGGGGGCGGGGAGCAGTACTTC,CASGTTGSGGGEQYF
once,TRBJ2-7,NA,TRBV5-1,TGCGCCAGCAGTCAGGGACCGACCTACGAGCAGTACTTC,CASSQGPTYEQYF
NA,TRBJ2-7,NA,TRBV7-9,TGTGCCAGCAGCTTAGCGGAAAACCCCTACGAGCAGTACTTC,CASSLAENPYEQYF
NA,TRBJ2-1,TRBD2,TRBV7-2,TGTGCCAGCAGCTTATGGGGACTAGCGGGGGGTCTGTTCTTC,CASSLWGLAGGLFF
NA,TRBJ1-2,NA,TRBV29-1,TGCAGCGTTGAAGGTGCAGGGCATACTTTTTTGAACTATGGCTACACCTTC,CSVEGAGHTFLNYGYTF
NA,TRBJ2-1,TRBD2,TRBV2,TGTGCCAGCAGCGAAGACGGGGGCGGGGGGGAGCAGTTCTTC,CASSEDGGGGEQFF
NA,TRBJ1-4,NA,TRBV9,TGTGCCAGCAGCTCCGGCGGAGGAGATGAAAAACTGTTTTTT,CASSSGGGDEKLFF
NA,TRBJ1-1,NA,TRBV7-9,TGTGCCAGCACTCCCGGCGGGGACCCTGAAGCTTTCTTT,CASTPGGDPEAFF
once,TRBJ2-7,NA,TRBV7-9,TGTGCCAGCAGCTTAGAGTATACCTACGAGCAGTACTTC,CASSLEYTYEQYF
NA,TRBJ1-1,TRBD1,TRBV7-6,TGTGCCAGCAGCTTGCCGGTGACAGGGGCGAACACTGAAGCTTTCTTT,CASSLPVTGANTEAFF
NA,TRBJ2-1,TRBD2,TRBV4-1,TGCGCCAGCAGCCAAGTTGGGACTAGCGGGTCTCATGAGCAGTTCTTC,CASSQVGTSGSHEQFF
NA,TRBJ2-2,NA,TRBV9,TGTGCCAGCAGCGCGAGCCCGACAGCGAACACCGGGGAGCTGTTTTTT,CASSASPTANTGELFF
NA,TRBJ1-2,TRBD1,TRBV9,TGTGCCAGCAGCACCCAACCGGGACAGGGGGAAATTGGGTATGGCTACACCTTC,CASSTQPGQGEIGYGYTF